The TCR beta chain described here comes from a study of identical twins (dated by TCRdb to 2015 to 2016). General notes on the study: To test whether fetal clonotypes persist, the study used deep sequencing on TCR alpha and beta repertoires from monozygotic twins, unrelated adults of various ages, and cord blood. To rule out contamination, the twin experiments were replicated at different times with different library preparation protocols.

Study-wide conclusions, independent of this receptor: The excess sharing between twins in beta out-of-frame sequences was weaker because fewer shared sequences reduced the signal-to-noise ratio. Because the same donors could not be followed over many years, the conclusions relied on cross-sectional statistical analysis. In monozygotic twins, recombination models systematically underestimated out-of-frame TCR alpha sharing, but the models matched the sharing seen between unrelated individuals. Zero-insertion analyses could be partly confounded by invariant T cells such as MAIT and iNKT, though diverse VJ usage argued against such confounding for most clonotypes. Abundant cord blood beta clonotypes had fewer insertions, young adult naive repertoires showed a similar but weaker trend, and memory repertoires showed no such trend. Compared with coincidental sharing between unrelated individuals, out-of-frame TCR alpha sequences shared between twins had an excess of sequences with low generation probability.

This clonotype showed up just a few times. It lacks a known antigen. It has no much larger one-base neighbor in the sample; base qualities were not kept. All donors were healthy Caucasians. Three pairs of female monozygotic twins, all aged roughly 18 to 29 years, were included in the twin cohort. Positive isolation kits from Invitrogen were used to isolate the CD4+ and CD8+ T cell populations. Libraries were made using 5' RACE. The listed sequencing device is Illumina HiSeq 2000. A universal primer binding site was introduced by template switching, and a unique molecular identifier was present in the final cDNA, enabling accurate counting of TCR cDNA molecules. Specific primers in the conserved constant-segment region were used to synthesize first-strand cDNA for the TCR alpha and beta chains. To control for contamination, each cDNA library was double barcoded with a SMART-Mk sample barcode plus Illumina barcodes. TruSeq adapter sequences, together with Illumina sample barcodes, were added in two successive PCR steps. The TCR alpha and beta cDNA libraries were sequenced on the Illumina HiSeq platform using custom primers. The authors' pipeline ran thus. Unique molecular identifiers were extracted from raw reads with MiGEC, and CDR3 positions were determined with MiXCR. For each individual, recombination models were inferred using an EM algorithm with the repgenHMM and IGoR tools. Shared clonotypes were analyzed with the tcR package in R, and sharing was normalized by the product of cloneset sizes. Out-of-frame nonproductive sequences were analyzed to study raw recombination free of thymic and clonal selection effects. In-frame beta chains were kept once TCRdb had trimmed the public reads at Q25 with fastp and called clones with MiXCR. One record per CDR3 amino acid sequence lists the most common genes and DNA. These V and J calls are TCRdb output, not the study's own analysis. A total of around 340,000 distinct CDR3 sequences appear in this sample, 12% of them only once. The ten largest make up 6% to 9% of the sample.

From V the trimming removes 3 bases and from J it removes 7 bases, while the gene matches leave 4 bases of the junction unaccounted for. The CDR3 measures 13 amino acids from cysteine to phenylalanine. Left in the record is the CDR3 DNA by itself, 39 bases read in frame from the first base. CDR1 is given as MNHEY and CDR2 as SMNVEV, both from the germline V gene (reference sequence). This sample was shared with a second study, whose subject was yellow fever vaccine responses in identical twins. As noted in the second study: According to the authors, the vaccine-induced T cell response in identical twins seemed to be partly convergent and partly specific to each individual. In identical twins, the study followed T cell clones that responded to the vaccine with precision.

The chain was built from TRBV27 and TRBJ1-2, and TRBD1 matches 8 of the central bases. Material: CD8+ T cells sorted from blood. This receptor was obtained from a woman aged 18-35 years in good health. The sequenced DNA is TGTGCCAGCAGTTTCTCACAGGGGGGTGGCTACACCTTC. Its protein is CASSFSQGGGYTF.